The subject of this entry is one TCR beta chain. The sample belongs to a study of brain metastases from non-small cell lung cancer. Method: immunoSEQ multiplex PCR; TCRdb's copy keeps in-frame clones and lacks some. The table includes about 2,000 clones, about four fifths detected once. The sample comprised tumor-adjacent normal tissue. The source of this sequence is a donor older than 35 with non-small cell lung cancer.

The CDR3 DNA is TGTGCCACCAGTGATTTTCAGCGGGAGGCAGCAGATACGCAGTATTTT. This codes for CATSDFQREAADTQYF. The rearrangement joins TRBV24-1 to TRBJ2-3, with 9 bases fitting TRBD2. The CDR3 contains 16 residues. V was pared by 1 base and J by 4 bases, with 5 bases of the junction left unmatched. From germline, CDR1 is KGHDR and CDR2 SFDVKD.